The 22 T cell receptor beta chains presented below share a single source sample, sequenced in a study of OX40 agonist ivuxolimab in advanced cancers. Repertoires were generated with immunoSEQ multiplex PCR, while TCRdb's copy carries only in-frame clones and drops some. The sample lists under 70,000 clones, 85% to 90% seen once, with 1.4% in the top ten. The source material was CD4+ or CD8+ T cells sorted from blood, sampled in a trial of the OX40 agonist ivuxolimab. The receptors come from an adult with an advanced solid tumor such as melanoma, head and neck, liver or kidney cancer.

The chain links TRBV4-2 to TRBJ2-5; the D is unclear. Germline CDR1 reads LGHNA; CDR2 reads YNFKEQ. V lost 0 bases and J lost 1, with 6 bases in between. The CDR3 extends over 14 amino acids. The CDR3 spells CASSQDKSQETQYF. The CDR3 region has the DNA TGTGCCAGCAGCCAAGATAAATCCCAAGAGACCCAGTACTTC.

This clone appeared once. As DNA, the CDR3 is TGTGCCAGCAGCTCCTTTCTTGGACAGGGAAACATTCAGTACTTC. Residues: CASSSFLGQGNIQYF. The chain links TRBV11-2 to TRBJ2-4, with 8 bases lining up with TRBD1. CDR1 and CDR2 (germline): SGHAT, FQNNGV. The CDR3 is 15 amino acids. V was clipped by 4 bases and J by 6 bases; unmatched bases: 8.

The J gene is TRBJ2-5, the V gene TRBV30; D ambiguous. From germline, CDR1 is GTSNPN and CDR2 SVGIG (reference sequence). The CDR3 is 18 residues long. V was cut by 0 bases and J by 0 bases, with 20 bases left in between. The CDR3 spells CAWSVYKSVFMYQETQYF. DNA for the CDR3: TGTGCCTGGAGTGTTTATAAGAGTGTATTCATGTACCAAGAGACCCAGTACTTC.

The rearrangement links TRBV9 to TRBJ1-1; D remains ambiguous. Trimming took 0 bases from V and 2 from J, leaving 8 bases between them. This CDR3 is built from 14 residues. Germline values: CDR1 SGDLS, CDR2 YYNGEE. CDR3 coding DNA: TGTGCCAGCAGCGTAGGTGTAGTTAACACTGAAGCTTTCTTT. It is translated as CASSVGVVNTEAFF.

The chain couples TRBV5-1 to TRBJ1-1; D perhaps matches TRBD1 (6 bases). Germline V lookup: CDR1 SGHRS, CDR2 YFSETQ. Trimming shortened V by 4 bases and J by 5 bases, and 15 bases separated the two germline ends. The CDR3 totals 14 residues. CDR3 in amino acids: CASSPQGRGTEAFF. The CDR3 coding sequence is TGCGCCAGCAGCCCCCAGGGGAGGGGGACTGAAGCTTTCTTT.

The gene calls are TRBV9 and TRBJ2-1; D is ambiguous. V lost 1 base and J 0 bases, leaving 5 bases between the germline ends. The CDR3 contains 14 residues. Per germline, CDR1 SGDLS and CDR2 YYNGEE. This chain's CDR3 is CASSVLGSYNEQFF. DNA for the CDR3: TGTGCCAGCAGCGTACTGGGCTCCTACAATGAGCAGTTCTTC.

This sequence joins TRBV6-5 and TRBJ2-3; D gene uncertain. The CDR3 runs 15 residues. V shed 5 bases and J shed 2 bases, with 14 bases lying between them. Germline assignment: CDR1 MNHEY and CDR2 SVGAGI. The CDR3 nucleotides are TGTGCCAGCAGTCCCTTCGCTACAACCACAGATACGCAGTATTTT. Translation gives CASSPFATTTDTQYF.

The V call is TRBV2, the J call TRBJ2-7; 7 bases fit TRBD1. V lost 4 bases and J lost 7; bases outside the gene matches: 7. The CDR3 is 13 amino acids. From germline, CDR1 is SNHLY and CDR2 FYNNEI. In nucleotides, the CDR3 is TGTGCCAGCAGTGGGGGACAGATGAGAGAGCAGTACTTC. It is translated as CASSGGQMREQYF. The full variable domain, in which reference TRBV2 and TRBJ2-7 provide the parts outside the CDR3, is EPEVTQTPSHQVTQMGQEVILRCVPISNHLYFYWYRQILGQKVEFLVSFYNNEISEKSEIFDDQFSVERPDGSNFTLKIRSTKLEDSAMYFCASSGGQMREQYFGPGTRLTVT.

V is TRBV7-6 and J is TRBJ2-2, with a weak D call TRBD1 (6 bases). Germline V CDR1 and CDR2: SGHVS, FNYEAQ. The CDR3 loop spans 16 amino acids. The V end lost 5 bases, the J end lost 1 base, and 14 bases lay between the germline ends. The CDR3 nucleotides read TGTGCCAGCAGCGAGCAGACAGGACTGAACACCGGGGAGCTGTTTTTT. Residues: CASSEQTGLNTGELFF.

This clone turned up a few times. The rearrangement uses TRBV9 and TRBJ1-5, with D possibly being TRBD1 (5 bases). CDR3 size: 15 residues. Per germline, CDR1 SGDLS and CDR2 YYNGEE. Trimming took off 0 bases at V and 3 bases at J, with 10 bases between the two ends. The CDR3 is CASSVAGTPNQPQHF. The CDR3 nucleotides read TGTGCCAGCAGCGTAGCTGGGACGCCCAATCAGCCCCAGCATTTT. Looking up the rest from reference TRBV9 and TRBJ1-5 gives the full variable domain: DSGVTQTPKHLITATGQRVTLRCSPRSGDLSVYWYQQSLDQGLQFLIQYYNGEERAKGNILERFSAQQFPDLHSELNLSSLELGDSALYFCASSVAGTPNQPQHFGDGTRLSIL.

The rearrangement joins TRBV13 to TRBJ2-1, with D unclear. Germline V gene sequence: CDR1 PRHDT, CDR2 FYEKMQ (reference sequence). The CDR3 is 11 amino acids. Trimming removed 3 bases from V and 5 bases from J, with 2 bases in between. The CDR3 loop reads CASSLNNEQFF. The DNA of the CDR3 is TGTGCCAGCAGCTTGAACAATGAGCAGTTCTTC.

V is TRBV6-6 and J is TRBJ1-2; weak D call: TRBD1 (5 bases). The CDR3 runs 13 residues. Deletions cut 2 bases from V and 4 bases from J, with 8 bases between. Germline V gives CDR1 MNHNY, CDR2 SVGAGI (reference sequence). The CDR3 bases are TGTGCCAGCAGTTACCGGGACGGCTATGGCTACACCTTC. Residues: CASSYRDGYGYTF.

V gene TRBV5-1 combines with J gene TRBJ1-4; 9 bases map to TRBD1. Germline values: CDR1 SGHRS, CDR2 YFSETQ. The trim removed 0 bases at V and 8 bases at J, leaving 8 bases unmatched. The CDR3 contains 16 residues. CDR3 sequence (DNA): TGCGCCAGCAGCTTGGGGGACAGGGAGACTAGGGAAAAACTGTTTTTT. Translating gives CASSLGDRETREKLFF.

The chain couples TRBV6-5 to TRBJ1-1; D remains unclear. With 1 base removed from V and 1 base from J, the gap between germline ends came to 7 bases. This CDR3 is built from 14 residues. Looked up from germline, CDR1 is MNHEY and CDR2 is SVGAGI. In nucleotides, the CDR3 is TGTGCCAGCAGTTACTTACAGAAGAACACTGAAGCTTTCTTT. Encoded protein: CASSYLQKNTEAFF.

The chain uses TRBV6-6 and TRBJ1-5; D is possibly TRBD1 (5 bases). The V gene's germline CDR1 is MNHNY and CDR2 SVGAGI (reference sequence). The V gene lost 2 bases and the J gene lost 2 bases, with 13 bases spanning the gap. The CDR3 runs to 16 residues. CDR3 sequence (DNA): TGTGCCAGCAGTTACGGGCAGGGTCAGGGCAATCAGCCCCAGCATTTT. The encoded protein is CASSYGQGQGNQPQHF.

The V and J genes are TRBV5-6 and TRBJ2-1; D is undetermined. Germline CDR1 and CDR2: SGHDT and YYEEEE. CDR3 length: 15 residues. The V end lost 0 bases, the J end lost 9 bases, and 16 bases lay between the germline ends. CDR3 in amino acids: CASSLDLSSTAEQFF. The CDR3 nucleotides read TGTGCCAGCAGCTTGGACTTGTCTTCAACTGCTGAGCAGTTCTTC.

The rearrangement links TRBV10-3 to TRBJ1-2; D is unclear. Trimming stripped 5 bases from V and 0 bases from J, with 7 bases between. This CDR3 is built from 13 residues. CDR1 is ENHRY and CDR2 is SYGVKD in the germline V gene. CDR3 DNA: TGTGCCATCAGTACAGCCCCTAACTATGGCTACACCTTC. Residues: CAISTAPNYGYTF.

CDR3 sequence (DNA): TGTGCCAGCCGGGCCAGGGACGGGGGGCTGACTGAAGCTTTCTTT. It encodes CASRARDGGLTEAFF. The rearrangement joins TRBV6-1 to TRBJ1-1, with a tentative D call TRBD1 (6 bases). The germline gives CDR1 MNHNS, CDR2 SASEGT. Trimming stripped 8 bases from V and 5 bases from J, with 21 bases between. The CDR3 loop spans 15 amino acids.

The chain carries TRBV19 and TRBJ2-5; a weak D match, TRBD1 (5 bases). The CDR3 is made up of 16 amino acids. Looked up from germline, CDR1 is LNHDA and CDR2 is SQIVND (reference sequence). The V end lost 4 bases, the J end lost 2 bases, and 17 bases lay between the germline ends. The CDR3 sequence: CASSTRTDIRQETQYF. Here the CDR3 DNA reads TGTGCCAGTAGTACCAGGACGGACATTCGACAAGAGACCCAGTACTTC.

The chain is built from TRBV5-8 and TRBJ1-1, with D perhaps matching TRBD1 (6 bases). Per germline, CDR1 SGHTS and CDR2 YDEGEE. The CDR3 spans 14 residues. Trimming cost V 9 bases and J 0 bases, with 15 bases left between them. The chain's CDR3 is CATIQGTVNTEAFF. The CDR3 DNA reads TGTGCCACCATTCAGGGGACCGTGAACACTGAAGCTTTCTTT.

The J gene is TRBJ1-2, the V gene TRBV28, with no clear D. The germline gives CDR1 MDHEN, CDR2 SYDVKM. The V and J ends lost 3 bases and 3 bases respectively, with 5 bases between them. This CDR3 is built from 12 residues. The CDR3 region has the DNA TGTGCCAGCAGTTTGTCAGACTATGGCTACACCTTC. It codes for CASSLSDYGYTF.

This chain uses TRBV9 with TRBJ2-2, with D possibly TRBD2 on 7 matching bases. Trimming stripped 2 bases from V and 1 base from J, with 12 bases between. There are 16 residues in the CDR3. Germline CDR1 reads SGDLS; CDR2 reads YYNGEE. CDR3 in DNA: TGTGCCAGCAGCGTGGGGGGGCTCAGGAACACCGGGGAGCTGTTTTTT. Translating it yields CASSVGGLRNTGELFF.